The 25 T cell receptor beta chains below were found in one sample sequenced in a study of identical twins. TCRdb processed the 5' RACE reads anew with MiXCR; each CDR3 protein has one entry. This sample has 700,000 to 950,000 distinct CDR3 sequences, with around 12% found just once. This sample also belongs to another study, concerning yellow fever vaccine responses in identical twins.

The specimen sequenced was PBMCs. Receptors originate from a woman younger than 30 in good health.

This clonotype was seen many times. V is TRBV20-1 and J is TRBJ2-4; D is ambiguous. Germline assignment: CDR1 DFQATT and CDR2 SNEGSKA (reference sequence). The length of the CDR3 is 14 residues. Trimming stripped 0 bases from V and 10 bases from J, with 16 bases between. CDR3 region: CSARDGNYRSIQYF. The CDR3 region has the DNA TGCAGTGCTAGAGATGGGAATTACCGGTCGATTCAGTACTTC.

The V gene is TRBV20-1, the J gene TRBJ2-3, with D uncertain. The CDR3 has 12 amino acids. The V end lost 3 bases, the J end lost 0 bases, and 4 bases lay between the germline ends. Per the germline V gene, CDR1 is DFQATT and CDR2 is SNEGSKA (reference sequence). This CDR3 reads CSASLSTDTQYF. For the CDR3, the DNA is TGCAGTGCTAGTTTGAGCACAGATACGCAGTATTTT.

The chain recombines TRBV25-1 with TRBJ2-1; 7 bases match TRBD1. The CDR3 is made up of 15 amino acids. V lost 7 bases and J lost 6; bases outside the gene matches: 12. Germline assignment: CDR1 MGHDK and CDR2 SYGVNS. The CDR3 sequence: CASIPPGTASNEQFF. The DNA for the CDR3 is TGTGCCAGCATCCCACCAGGGACAGCTTCCAATGAGCAGTTCTTC.

This clonotype was seen a handful of times. The chain is built from TRBV5-1 and TRBJ2-1; tentative D call: TRBD1 (5 bases). Between the trimmed V and J ends, which lost 5 bases and 4 bases, there was a span of 10 bases. Germline V lookup: CDR1 SGHRS, CDR2 YFSETQ. This CDR3 spans 13 amino acids. The CDR3 region is CASRLGVYNEQFF. The CDR3 nucleotides are TGCGCCAGCAGGCTAGGGGTTTACAATGAGCAGTTCTTC.

In its sample, this clonotype was seen many times. The V and J genes are TRBV5-1 and TRBJ2-3; D not resolved. The V end lost 2 bases, the J end lost 1 base, and 5 bases lay between the germline ends. The CDR3 has 13 amino acids. From germline, CDR1 is SGHRS and CDR2 YFSETQ. CDR3 sequence: CASSFWGTDTQYF. The DNA of the CDR3 is TGCGCCAGCAGCTTTTGGGGCACAGATACGCAGTATTTT.

At least ten counts were recorded for this clonotype. This chain connects TRBV12-3 or TRBV12-4 to TRBJ2-7; no clear D gene. The CDR3 spans 12 residues. The V end lost 3 bases, the J end lost 4 bases, and 7 bases lay between the germline ends. Here the CDR3 reads CASSFIPYEQYF. DNA for the CDR3: TGTGCCAGCAGTTTTATACCTTACGAGCAGTACTTC.

This rearrangement joins TRBV20-1 to TRBJ2-7, with 8 nucleotides matching TRBD2. CDR1 is DFQATT, CDR2 SNEGSKA, per germline (reference sequence). The CDR3 has 13 residues. V gave up 6 bases and J gave up 4 bases; unmatched junction bases: 8. This CDR3 reads CSAAGVQEYEQYF. DNA for the CDR3: TGCAGTGCAGCGGGAGTGCAGGAGTACGAGCAGTACTTC.

The table lists this clonotype with a few counts. The chain joins TRBV11-1 to TRBJ2-1, with 7 bases aligning to TRBD1. The J segment lost 0 bases and the V segment lost 5 bases, leaving 13 bases of the junction unmatched. In germline, CDR1 is SGHAT, CDR2 FQDESV (reference sequence). The CDR3 spans 18 residues. The CDR3 DNA reads TGTGCCAGCAGCCCAATACAAGGGGGCGGCCGCTCCTACAATGAGCAGTTCTTC. This translates into CASSPIQGGGRSYNEQFF.

The sample holds many counts of this clonotype. The gene calls are TRBV5-1 and TRBJ2-1, with TRBD2 matching 13 bases. V lost 5 bases and J lost 0; bases outside the gene matches: 5. Germline values: CDR1 SGHRS, CDR2 YFSETQ. The CDR3 spans 17 residues. DNA for the CDR3: TGCGCCAGCAGTGGACTAGCGGGAGACGTCTCCTACAATGAGCAGTTCTTC. Its protein is CASSGLAGDVSYNEQFF.

There are a few counts of this clonotype. The gene calls are TRBV27 and TRBJ1-1; D possibly corresponds to TRBD1 (5 bases). CDR3 size: 14 residues. Looked up from germline, CDR1 is MNHEY and CDR2 is SMNVEV (reference sequence). The V end was cut by 8 bases, the J end by 1 base, with 14 bases between. CDR3 sequence reads: CASARGVRNTEAFF. The CDR3 DNA reads as TGTGCCAGCGCGCGGGGGGTTCGGAACACTGAAGCTTTCTTT.

A few counts support this clonotype. The gene calls are TRBV11-2 and TRBJ2-1; TRBD2 matches at 15 bases. V was pared by 1 base and J by 0 bases, with 4 bases of the junction left unmatched. Germline V CDR1 and CDR2: SGHAT, FQNNGV. CDR3 length equals 19 residues. The CDR3 is CASSLVGTSGGSSYNEQFF. The CDR3 bases are TGTGCCAGCAGCTTAGTCGGGACTAGCGGGGGGAGCTCCTACAATGAGCAGTTCTTC.

This clonotype was detected a few times. The chain couples TRBV11-2 to TRBJ2-5; D gene ambiguous. The CDR3 is made up of 14 amino acids. V was cut by 5 bases and J by 0 bases, with 10 bases left in between. Germline V gene lookup returns CDR1 SGHAT and CDR2 FQNNGV. CDR3 sequence: CASSKGGNQETQYF. The CDR3 coding sequence is TGTGCCAGCAGCAAGGGCGGTAACCAAGAGACCCAGTACTTC.

This chain uses TRBV10-3 with TRBJ2-2; D call uncertain. Germline assignment: CDR1 ENHRY and CDR2 SYGVKD. Trimming shortened V by 4 bases and J by 2 bases, and 14 bases separated the two germline ends. The CDR3 is 16 amino acids. CDR3 protein: CAISGLSGPNTGELFF. As DNA, the CDR3 is TGTGCCATCAGTGGTCTCTCCGGGCCCAACACCGGGGAGCTGTTTTTT.

This clonotype was recorded a few times. The chain employs TRBV12-3 or TRBV12-4 and TRBJ2-3; D is undetermined. V was cut by 1 base and J by 8 bases, with 7 bases left in between. This CDR3 is built from 12 residues. CDR3 in DNA: TGTGCCAGCAGTTTAGGTCCTAGTACGCAGTATTTT. It specifies CASSLGPSTQYF.

The chain combines TRBV20-1 with TRBJ2-3, with a possible D match to TRBD2 (5 bases). V was clipped by 6 bases and J by 0 bases, with 7 bases between them. CDR1 and CDR2 (germline): DFQATT, SNEGSKA (reference sequence). The CDR3 runs to 12 residues. The CDR3 DNA is TGCAGTGCGCAGCGGAGCACAGATACGCAGTATTTT. This translates into CSAQRSTDTQYF.

The genes are TRBV10-3 and TRBJ2-5; 10 bases agree with TRBD2. The length of the CDR3 is 16 residues. The V segment lost 3 bases and the J segment 5 bases; nucleotides outside the gene matches: 9. Germline V CDR1 and CDR2: ENHRY, SYGVKD. DNA of the CDR3: TGTGCCATCAGTGATGGTCAAGCGGGGGGGCTTGAGACCCAGTACTTC. Translation: CAISDGQAGGLETQYF.

The rearrangement links TRBV16 to TRBJ1-6, with 8 positions matching TRBD1. Germline assignment: CDR1 KGHSY and CDR2 FQNENV. This CDR3 has 18 residues. V lost 1 base to trimming and J lost 0 bases; unmatched junction nucleotides: 5. The CDR3 loop is CASSQWMTGDSYNSPLHF. For the CDR3, the DNA is TGTGCCAGCAGCCAATGGATGACAGGGGACTCCTATAATTCACCCCTCCACTTT. Supplemented by reference TRBV16 and TRBJ1-6, the full variable domain reads GEEVAQTPKHLVRGEGQKAKLYCAPIKGHSYVFWYQQVLKNEFKFLISFQNENVFDETGMPKERFSAKCLPNSPCSLEIQATKLEDSAVYFCASSQWMTGDSYNSPLHFGNGTRLTVT.

This sequence joins TRBV5-5 and TRBJ2-1; TRBD1 agrees at 7 bases. Germline V CDR1 and CDR2: SGHKS, YYEKEE (reference sequence). The CDR3 is made up of 16 amino acids. Trimming at V came to 3 bases and at J to 0 bases, leaving 6 bases not matched to a gene. The CDR3 loop reads CASSSRDSPSYNEQFF. As DNA, the CDR3 is TGTGCCAGCAGCTCTAGGGACAGCCCCTCCTACAATGAGCAGTTCTTC.

In its sample, this clonotype was seen many times. V gene TRBV6-2 or TRBV6-3 combines with J gene TRBJ2-3, with D unresolved. Trimming pared 6 bases from V and 4 bases from J, leaving 8 bases between. Germline assignment: CDR1 MNHEY and CDR2 SVGEGT. The CDR3 spans 12 residues. The CDR3 bases are TGTGCCAGCAGCAAGAGCGCAGATACGCAGTATTTT. Translated, it gives CASSKSADTQYF.

This clonotype turned up a few times. The chain joins TRBV20-1 to TRBJ2-2, with a possible D match to TRBD2 (6 bases). Germline loops: CDR1 DFQATT, CDR2 SNEGSKA (reference sequence). The CDR3 runs to 13 residues. V was trimmed by 3 bases and J by 2 bases, leaving 7 bases between them. This CDR3 reads CSARGLNTGELFF. CDR3 DNA sequence: TGCAGTGCTAGGGGACTCAACACCGGGGAGCTGTTTTTT.

CDR3 sequence: CASSSGQGIEKLFF. The CDR3 nucleotides are TGTGCCAGCAGTTCCGGACAGGGGATTGAAAAACTGTTTTTT. The V call is TRBV7-7, the J call TRBJ1-4; 9 bases are a match to TRBD1. Germline CDR1 SSHAT, CDR2 FNYEAQ (reference sequence). V lost 6 bases and J lost 7; bases outside the gene matches: 6. This CDR3 is built from 14 residues.

This clonotype was recorded only once. This rearrangement joins TRBV19 to TRBJ2-1, with D maybe TRBD2 (6 bases). Germline V CDR1 and CDR2: LNHDA, SQIVND (reference sequence). The CDR3 has 14 residues. Trimming pared 3 bases from V and 5 bases from J, leaving 11 bases between. The CDR3, as DNA: TGTGCCAGTAGTATTTCTAGCGCCAACAATGAGCAGTTCTTC. Translated: CASSISSANNEQFF.

This chain connects TRBV5-1 to TRBJ2-5; no firm D call. Trimming stripped 6 bases from V and 3 bases from J, with 12 bases between. The CDR3 is made up of 13 amino acids. The germline V gene has CDR1 SGHRS and CDR2 YFSETQ. CDR3 residues: CASTYTGEETQYF. The CDR3 DNA sequence: TGCGCCAGCACCTATACCGGTGAAGAGACCCAGTACTTC.

The chain is built from TRBV2 and TRBJ2-2; D gene ambiguous. Looked up from germline, CDR1 is SNHLY and CDR2 is FYNNEI. The CDR3 sequence is 12 residues long. V was shortened by 7 bases and J by 3 bases, with 6 bases between the two germline ends. This CDR3 reads CASTVDTGELFF. The CDR3 DNA follows: TGTGCCAGCACCGTTGACACCGGGGAGCTGTTTTTT.

This clonotype was observed a handful of times. The rearrangement uses TRBV12-3 or TRBV12-4 and TRBJ2-4, with D unresolved. V gave up 3 bases and J gave up 9 bases, with 15 bases separating them. CDR3 size: 14 residues. This CDR3 is CASSFRAGMGIQYF. CDR3 sequence (DNA): TGTGCCAGCAGTTTTAGGGCCGGTATGGGCATTCAGTACTTC.